The 16 T cell receptor beta chains below come from one sample, sequenced in a study of T cells in Graves' hyperthyroidism and ophthalmopathy. There were TCR beta CDR3 regions amplified from RNA transcripts. Primed by the HTBI set, a first-round RT-PCR was run on the TCR CDR3. TCRdb ran MiXCR on the multiplex PCR reads and lists one entry per CDR3 protein. In the table there are 540,000 or so distinct CDR3 sequences, more than 15% of which are singletons. The source material was blood. These receptors came from a woman in her 30s with Graves' hyperthyroidism.

V is TRBV20-1 and J is TRBJ1-5; unclear D gene. The V and J ends lost 5 bases and 4 bases respectively, with 15 bases between them. Germline V lookup: CDR1 DFQATT, CDR2 SNEGSKA (reference sequence). The CDR3 has 14 amino acids. The DNA for the CDR3 is TGCAGTGCTGTTGACGGCCTGAGTAATCAGCCCCAGCATTTT. Residues: CSAVDGLSNQPQHF.

The table lists this clonotype with a few counts. V and J are TRBV5-5 and TRBJ1-3, with D possibly matching TRBD1 (5 bases). The germline V gene has CDR1 SGHKS and CDR2 YYEKEE (reference sequence). The CDR3 runs 15 residues. V lost 3 bases to trimming and J lost 4 bases, with 14 bases between them. The CDR3 nucleotides read TGTGCCAGCAGCTGGGAAGCCGGGACGGGAAACACCATATATTTT. This codes for CASSWEAGTGNTIYF.

Comments on this clonotype: Being one base from a much bigger clone, this may be a read error. V and J are TRBV20-1 and TRBJ2-3, with no clear D. The V gene's germline CDR1 is DFQATT and CDR2 SNEGSKA (reference sequence). Trimming took 6 bases from V and 0 from J, leaving 10 bases between them. This CDR3 has 13 residues. This CDR3 is CSAHIGSTDTQYF. CDR3 DNA sequence: TGCAGTGCCCACATCGGTAGCACAGATACGCAGTATTTT.

This clonotype has a count of ten or more. The V call is TRBV7-9, the J call TRBJ2-7; 11 positions match TRBD1. The CDR3 is 16 amino acids. V trimming: 2 bases; J trimming: 4 bases; junction bases outside the gene matches: 7. Germline loops: CDR1 SEHNR, CDR2 FQNEAQ (reference sequence). CDR3 amino acids: CASSLIGTGGPYEQYF. In nucleotides, the CDR3 is TGTGCCAGCAGCTTAATCGGGACAGGGGGTCCATACGAGCAGTACTTC.

This clonotype showed up many times. This rearrangement joins TRBV7-2 to TRBJ2-5, with TRBD2 matching 11 bases. From germline, CDR1 is SGHTA and CDR2 FQGNSA. The CDR3 runs 16 residues. Germline trimming cut 1 base from V and 5 bases from J; bases unmatched to any gene: 6. In DNA form, the CDR3 reads TGTGCCAGCAGCTTAGGACTAGCGGGAACGCGTGAGACCCAGTACTTC. Translating it yields CASSLGLAGTRETQYF.

The genes are TRBV19 and TRBJ1-5, with D possibly being TRBD1 (5 bases). CDR3 length equals 15 residues. Germline CDR1 reads LNHDA; CDR2 reads SQIVND (reference sequence). V was cut by 6 bases and J by 1 base, with 13 bases left in between. The CDR3 nucleotides are TGTGCCAGTAGGAGGTTCGAGGGGAGCAATCAGCCCCAGCATTTT. Its translation: CASRRFEGSNQPQHF.

This clonotype turned up a few times. This chain connects TRBV6-5 to TRBJ2-1; D is uncertain. The CDR3 has 15 amino acids. The V end lost 2 bases, the J end lost 7 bases, and 15 bases lay between the germline ends. Germline loops: CDR1 MNHEY, CDR2 SVGAGI. Here the CDR3 reads CASSYLGHVANEQFF. CDR3 DNA sequence: TGTGCCAGCAGTTACCTGGGTCACGTGGCTAATGAGCAGTTCTTC.

The CDR3 bases are TGTGCCAGCTGGTCAGGGTACGAGCAGTACTTC. This sequence encodes CASWSGYEQYF. The rearrangement links TRBV27 to TRBJ2-7; D may be TRBD1 (5 bases). The germline CDR1 and CDR2 sequences are MNHEY and SMNVEV (reference sequence). The ends were cut back, 8 bases at V and 4 bases at J, with 9 bases in the middle. The CDR3 totals 11 residues.

This clonotype was counted at least ten times. The chain recombines TRBV6-1 with TRBJ2-7; 13 nucleotides agree with TRBD2. The V gene's germline CDR1 is MNHNS and CDR2 SASEGT. With 6 bases clipped from V and 5 bases from J, the junction kept 13 bases outside the gene matches. The CDR3 sequence is 17 residues long. The CDR3 nucleotides are TGTGCCAGCAGAGAGAGACGGACTAGCGGGAGTCCCGACGAGCAGTACTTC. Its translation: CASRERRTSGSPDEQYF.

The chain joins TRBV15 to TRBJ2-1; 14 bases agree with TRBD2. V gave up 7 bases and J gave up 8 bases; unmatched junction bases: 7. CDR1 LNHNV and CDR2 YYDKDF come from the germline V gene (reference sequence). The CDR3 contains 15 residues. CDR3 nucleotides: TGTGCCACCATTGGGACTAGCGGGAGTGAATATGAGCAGTTCTTC. Its protein is CATIGTSGSEYEQFF.

A few counts support this clonotype. This chain uses TRBV20-1 with TRBJ2-1; perhaps D is TRBD1 or TRBD2 (5 bases each). V lost 3 bases to trimming and J lost 9 bases, with 21 bases between them. This CDR3 spans 15 amino acids. Germline V CDR1 and CDR2: DFQATT, SNEGSKA (reference sequence). The CDR3 coding sequence is TGCAGTGCTAGGAGGGGCGGGCCCCTCGTCGGTGAGCAGTTCTTC. This gives the protein CSARRGGPLVGEQFF.

This clonotype occurred many times. The V call is TRBV7-9, the J call TRBJ2-3, with D perhaps TRBD1 (5 bases). CDR3 length: 15 residues. Germline V gives CDR1 SEHNR, CDR2 FQNEAQ (reference sequence). The germline V and J ends were trimmed by 5 bases and 2 bases, with 14 bases remaining between them. The CDR3 DNA reads as TGTGCCAGCAGCCTCGACCTGGGGCTCACAGATACGCAGTATTTT. Protein product: CASSLDLGLTDTQYF.

A few counts support this clonotype. This chain joins TRBV7-2 and TRBJ1-2, with D maybe TRBD1 (6 bases). The ends were cut back, 3 bases at V and 2 bases at J, with 13 bases in the middle. Looked up from germline, CDR1 is SGHTA and CDR2 is FQGNSA. The CDR3 is made up of 15 amino acids. CDR3: CASSLGPRGNYGYTF. The CDR3 coding sequence is TGTGCCAGCAGCTTGGGACCTAGGGGGAACTATGGCTACACCTTC.

Comment on this clonotype: One end of the junction varies from germline; a read error may be responsible. The chain recombines TRBV5-1 with TRBJ2-3, with TRBD2 matching 10 bases. Germline CDR1 and CDR2: SGHRS and YFSETQ. There are 18 residues in the CDR3. The CDR3 DNA is TGCGCCAGCAGCTTGGGGGACATAGCGGGAGGCAACACAGGTACGCAGTATTTT. Translation: CASSLGDIAGGNTGTQYF.

The rearrangement links TRBV6-2 or TRBV6-3 to TRBJ1-2, with D maybe TRBD1 (5 bases). V dropped 6 bases and J dropped 2 bases, with 19 bases sitting between them. The germline gives CDR1 MNHEY, CDR2 SVGEGT. This CDR3 is built from 16 residues. The CDR3 here is CASRTEGGIGNYGYTF. DNA for the CDR3: TGTGCCAGCAGGACAGAGGGCGGGATCGGGAACTATGGCTACACCTTC.

This chain uses TRBV4-1 with TRBJ2-1, with D perhaps given as TRBD1 or TRBD2 (6 bases each). The CDR3 runs 20 residues. Germline-derived CDR1 and CDR2 are MGHRA and YSYEKL. V was shortened by 0 bases and J by 3 bases, with 24 bases between the two germline ends. For the CDR3, the DNA is TGCGCCAGCAGCCAAGATCCGGGGGCCTTTGGCGATCCGGACTACAATGAGCAGTTCTTC. Encoded protein: CASSQDPGAFGDPDYNEQFF.